This T cell receptor beta chain was sequenced during a study of PD-L1 blockade in urothelial cancer. Study-level information: Patients initiated atezolizumab around 2014 at 1,200 mg intravenously every 3 weeks.

The CDR3 consists of 14 residues. Unmatched junction bases numbered 2, after V lost 4 bases and J lost 4 bases. Germline V gene sequence: CDR1 SGHNT, CDR2 YENEEA. Only in-frame clones appear in the TCRdb table, and some are missing; sequencing was by immunoSEQ multiplex PCR. The sample gives approximately 52,000 clones, 60% to 80% of which show up once; less than 4.5% is in the top ten. This sequence originates from a man in his 70s with urothelial cancer. The rearrangement joins TRBV11-3 to TRBJ2-3; 10 bases agree with TRBD2. Here the sequenced sample was PBMCs, taken around atezolizumab (anti-PD-L1) treatment. For the CDR3, the DNA is TGTGCCAGCAGCTCCCTAGCGGGAGCAGATACGCAGTATTTT. Its protein is CASSSLAGADTQYF.